The 5 T cell receptor beta chains in this list originate from one sample, sequenced in a study of blood T cell repertoires in COVID-19. The protocol was immunoSEQ multiplex PCR, while the TCRdb copy is restricted to in-frame clones and leaves out a portion. The sample lists about 260,000 clones; more than 75% were seen once. The specimen was peripheral blood. These receptors were taken from a woman between 50 and 59 years old with acute or convalescent COVID-19.

This chain links TRBV9 with TRBJ1-6, with TRBD1 as a possible D gene (5 bases). V was cut by 4 bases and J by 4 bases, with 12 bases left in between. The CDR3 is made up of 15 amino acids. Germline CDR1 and CDR2: SGDLS and YYNGEE. CDR3 sequence: CASSPPGEYNSPLHF. As DNA, the CDR3 is TGTGCCAGCAGCCCCCCGGGGGAGTATAATTCACCCCTCCACTTT. The variable domain in full, with the rest retrieved from reference TRBV9 and TRBJ1-6, is DSGVTQTPKHLITATGQRVTLRCSPRSGDLSVYWYQQSLDQGLQFLIQYYNGEERAKGNILERFSAQQFPDLHSELNLSSLELGDSALYFCASSPPGEYNSPLHFGNGTRLTVT.

The J gene is TRBJ2-7, the V gene TRBV5-1; 14 positions match TRBD2. The junction had 10 bases not matched to a gene; V was cut back by 4 bases and J by 4 bases. This CDR3 has 17 amino acids. CDR1 and CDR2 from the germline V gene are SGHRS and YFSETQ. In DNA form, the CDR3 reads TGCGCCAGCAGCCCGGGACTAGCGGGAGCCGTCTATTACGAGCAGTACTTC. This translates into CASSPGLAGAVYYEQYF. Together with reference TRBV5-1 and TRBJ2-7, the CDR3 gives the full variable domain: KAGVTQTPRYLIKTRGQQVTLSCSPISGHRSVSWYQQTPGQGLQFLFEYFSETQRNKGNFPGRFSGRQFSNSRSEMNVSTLELGDSALYLCASSPGLAGAVYYEQYFGPGTRLTVT.

The rearrangement links TRBV19 to TRBJ1-1; 7 bases match TRBD1. The V and J ends lost 6 bases and 0 bases, in that order; junction bases with no gene match: 4. The CDR3 is made up of 14 amino acids. CDR1 and CDR2 (germline): LNHDA, SQIVND (reference sequence). CDR3 nucleotide sequence: TGTGCCAGTAGCACGGACAGGATGAACACTGAAGCTTTCTTT. This translates into CASSTDRMNTEAFF.

The J gene is TRBJ2-7, the V gene TRBV19, with D maybe TRBD1 (6 bases). V shed 5 bases and J shed 3 bases, with 20 bases lying between them. The CDR3 consists of 16 residues. The germline gives CDR1 LNHDA, CDR2 SQIVND (reference sequence). The CDR3 spells CASSATGQARNYEQYF. The CDR3 region has the DNA TGTGCCAGTAGTGCAACGGGACAAGCAAGAAACTACGAGCAGTACTTC.

The rearrangement links TRBV2 to TRBJ1-4, with 9 positions matching TRBD1. Germline trimming cut 6 bases from V and 4 bases from J; bases unmatched to any gene: 6. Germline V gives CDR1 SNHLY, CDR2 FYNNEI. The CDR3 loop spans 15 amino acids. CDR3 in amino acids: CASRDSGQGNEKLFF. CDR3 sequence (DNA): TGTGCCAGCAGAGACTCGGGACAGGGTAATGAAAAACTGTTTTTT.